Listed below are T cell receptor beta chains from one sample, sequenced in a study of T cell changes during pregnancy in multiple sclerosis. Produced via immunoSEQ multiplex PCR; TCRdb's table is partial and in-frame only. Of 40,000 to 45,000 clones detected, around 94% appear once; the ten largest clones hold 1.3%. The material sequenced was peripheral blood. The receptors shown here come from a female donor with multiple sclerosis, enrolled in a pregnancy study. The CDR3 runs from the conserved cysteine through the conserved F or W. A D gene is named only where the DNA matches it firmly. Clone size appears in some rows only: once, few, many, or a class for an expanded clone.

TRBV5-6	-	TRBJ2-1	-	TGTGCCAGCAGCTTGGTCGGGTACAATGAGCAGTTCTTC	CASSLVGYNEQFF
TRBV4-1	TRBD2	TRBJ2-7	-	TGCGCCAGCAGCCAAGATCACACTAGCGGGAGGTACGAGCAGTACTTC	CASSQDHTSGRYEQYF
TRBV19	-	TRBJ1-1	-	TGTGCCAGTAGTATCCTCCAGAGACCCATGAACACTGAAGCTTTCTTT	CASSILQRPMNTEAFF
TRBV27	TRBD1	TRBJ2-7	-	TGTGCCAGCAGTCCCTCCCAGGGGGAAAGCTCCTACGAGCAGTACTTC	CASSPSQGESSYEQYF
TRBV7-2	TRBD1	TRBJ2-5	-	TGTGCCAGCCTCTTGAGGGGGCGAGAGACCCAGTACTTC	CASLLRGRETQYF
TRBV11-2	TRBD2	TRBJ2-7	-	TGTGCCAGCAGCGCGAGACTAGCGGGACTTACCCACGAGCAGTACTTC	CASSARLAGLTHEQYF
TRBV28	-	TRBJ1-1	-	TGTGCCAGCAGTTTTGTGCCGACTACAGAGAGCTTCTTT	CASSFVPTTESFF
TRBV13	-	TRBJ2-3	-	TGTGCCAGCAGCGGATGGACTTCTAGCACAGATACGCAGTATTTT	CASSGWTSSTDTQYF
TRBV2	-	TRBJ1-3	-	TGTGCCAGCAGACGGAGAAGTGAACAGTCTGGAAACACCATATATTTT	CASRRRSEQSGNTIYF
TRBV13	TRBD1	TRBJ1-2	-	TGTGCCAGCAGCCGGACAGGGGGGACAGCTAACTATGGCTACACCTTC	CASSRTGGTANYGYTF
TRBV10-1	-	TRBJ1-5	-	TGCGCCAGCAGTGAGTCGCGGGGACCCTTGGGGGAACCCCAGCATTTT	CASSESRGPLGEPQHF
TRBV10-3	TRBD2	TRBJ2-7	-	TGTGCCATCAGTCCTTGGACTAGCGGGAGCTACGAGCAGTACTTC	CAISPWTSGSYEQYF
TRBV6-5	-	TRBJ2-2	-	TGTGCCAGCAGTTATGTCCGACAGGCCCCCGGGGAGCTGTTTTTT	CASSYVRQAPGELFF
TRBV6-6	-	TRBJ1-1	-	TGTGCCAGCAGTTTCACGGAGAACACTGAAGCTTTCTTT	CASSFTENTEAFF
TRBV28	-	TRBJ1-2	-	TGTGCCAGCAGTTTTGAGAGCAGCTATGGCTACACCTTC	CASSFESSYGYTF
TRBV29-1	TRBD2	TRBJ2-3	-	TGCAGCGTTGAAGATACATTGGGACTAGCGGGAGTAGATACGCAGTATTTT	CSVEDTLGLAGVDTQYF
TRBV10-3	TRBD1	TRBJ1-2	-	TGTGCCATCAGTGACCAGGGGGCAGACTATGGCTACACCTTC	CAISDQGADYGYTF
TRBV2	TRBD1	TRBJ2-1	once	TGTGCCAGCAGCGCGGACAGGGTCGGATACAATGAGCAGTTCTTC	CASSADRVGYNEQFF
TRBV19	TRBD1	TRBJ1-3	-	TGTGCCAGTACCAAACGACAGGGGGCGGATGGAAACACCATATATTTT	CASTKRQGADGNTIYF
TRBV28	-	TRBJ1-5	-	TGTGCCAGCAGTTTCGCCGACTATAGCAATCAGCCCCAGCATTTT	CASSFADYSNQPQHF
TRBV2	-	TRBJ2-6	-	TGTGCCAGCAGTCCCAGCTCTGGGGCCAACGTCCTGACTTTC	CASSPSSGANVLTF
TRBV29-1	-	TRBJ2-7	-	TGCAGCGTTGAAGACGGTGAAGGGGGGGACTACGAGCAGTACTTC	CSVEDGEGGDYEQYF
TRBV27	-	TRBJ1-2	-	TGTGCCAGCAGTTTATCGGCAGCGGAGTTTAACTATGGCTACACCTTC	CASSLSAAEFNYGYTF
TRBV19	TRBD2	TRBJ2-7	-	TGTGCCAGTACCCCGGGCTCTAGCGGGAGGGGCGAGCAGTACTTC	CASTPGSSGRGEQYF
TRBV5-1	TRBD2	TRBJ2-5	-	TGCGCCAGCAGCTTGGCAGCGGGAGGAACGGAGACCCAGTACTTC	CASSLAAGGTETQYF
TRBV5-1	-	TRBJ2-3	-	TGCGCCAGCAGCTTGGGGGCAGGGAGCACAGATACGCAGTATTTT	CASSLGAGSTDTQYF
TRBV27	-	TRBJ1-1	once	TGTGCCAGCAGTGCCCCCCGTGGCAACACTGAAGCTTTCTTT	CASSAPRGNTEAFF
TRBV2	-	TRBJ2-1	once	TGTGCCAGCAGAGATGGCCTTGCGGGAACTTACAATGAGCAGTTCTTC	CASRDGLAGTYNEQFF
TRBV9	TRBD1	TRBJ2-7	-	TGTGCCAGCAGCGTCCGGCCCGGAGACAGGGAATTCCCCTACGAGCAGTACTTC	CASSVRPGDREFPYEQYF
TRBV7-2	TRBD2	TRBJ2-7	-	TGTGCCAGCAGCTCAACCGGGACTAGCGGGACCGAGCAGTACTTC	CASSSTGTSGTEQYF
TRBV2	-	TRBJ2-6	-	TGTGCCAGTCACAGGGCTGGGGCCAACGTCCTGACTTTC	CASHRAGANVLTF
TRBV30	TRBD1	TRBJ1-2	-	TGTGCCTGGGGGGACAGGGGACGAGGCTACACCTTC	CAWGDRGRGYTF
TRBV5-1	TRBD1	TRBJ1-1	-	TGCGCCAGCAGCGCCTGGGGGACAGGGGCCACTGAAGCTTTCTTT	CASSAWGTGATEAFF
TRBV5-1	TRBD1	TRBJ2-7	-	TGCGCCAGCAGCTTAGGGGACAGGTACCACGAGCAGTACTTC	CASSLGDRYHEQYF
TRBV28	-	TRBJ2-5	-	TGTGCCAGCAGTTCCCAGACTAGGCCCTGGGAGACCCAGTACTTC	CASSSQTRPWETQYF
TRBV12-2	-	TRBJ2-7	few	TGTGCAAGTCGCTTAGCTAGCGGGAGCTCCTACGAGCAGTACTTC	CASRLASGSSYEQYF
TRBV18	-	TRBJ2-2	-	TGTGCCAGCTCACCAGAGGAGGTAGCTGGCACCGGGGAGCTGTTTTTT	CASSPEEVAGTGELFF
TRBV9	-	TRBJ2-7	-	TGTGCCAGCAGTCCTACACTCGACCGGACCGCATACGAGCAGTACTTC	CASSPTLDRTAYEQYF
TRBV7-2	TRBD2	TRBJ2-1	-	TGTGCCAGCACCCTCTCCTCGCGGGAGGATGAGCAGTTCTTC	CASTLSSREDEQFF
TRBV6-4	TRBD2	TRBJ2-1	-	TGTGCCAGCAGTGCTAAACTAGCGGGATCCAATGAGCAGTTCTTC	CASSAKLAGSNEQFF
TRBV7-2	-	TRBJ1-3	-	TGTGCCAGCAGCCAAGGGGGGACACTGGTTGGTTTT	CASSQGGTLVGF
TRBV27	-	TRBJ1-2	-	TGTGCCAGCAGTTTTATCCACGACATCTACACTAACTATGGCTACACCTTC	CASSFIHDIYTNYGYTF
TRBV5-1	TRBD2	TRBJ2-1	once	TGCGCCAGCAGGGATACTAGCGGGGCGAATGAGCAGTTCTTC	CASRDTSGANEQFF
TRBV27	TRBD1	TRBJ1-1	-	TGTGCCAGCAGGGGACAGGCGAACACTGAAGCTTTCTTT	CASRGQANTEAFF
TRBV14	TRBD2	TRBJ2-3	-	TGTGCCAGCAGCCAAGTCAAGTATGGCGGGAGGACTAGCACAGATACGCAGTATTTT	CASSQVKYGGRTSTDTQYF
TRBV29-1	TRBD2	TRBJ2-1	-	TGCAGCGTTGCAAAGACTAGCGCCCACAATGAGCAGTTCTTC	CSVAKTSAHNEQFF
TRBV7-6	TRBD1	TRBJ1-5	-	TGTGCCAGCAGCTTAGGACAGGGGCTCAATCAGCCCCAGCATTTT	CASSLGQGLNQPQHF
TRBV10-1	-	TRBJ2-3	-	TGCGCCAGCAGCCCCACTCGATCCACAGATACGCAGTATTTT	CASSPTRSTDTQYF
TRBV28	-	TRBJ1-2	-	TGTGCCAGCAGTTTATTCAGGACCGCATTGGGCTACACCTTC	CASSLFRTALGYTF
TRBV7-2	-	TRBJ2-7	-	TGTGCCAGCAGCTTAGCTGACGGGAGCTCCTACGAGCAGTACTTC	CASSLADGSSYEQYF
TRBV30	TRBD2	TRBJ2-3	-	TGTGCCTGGAGTACCGGGCTAGCGGGGGCGGCAGATACGCAGTATTTT	CAWSTGLAGAADTQYF
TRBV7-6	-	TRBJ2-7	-	TGTGCCAGCACCCCCTCACCCGGGGGCCACTTCCACTACGAGCAGTACTTC	CASTPSPGGHFHYEQYF
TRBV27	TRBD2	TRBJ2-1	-	TGTGCCAGCAGTCACGGACTAGCGGGAGGGCAGTTCTTC	CASSHGLAGGQFF
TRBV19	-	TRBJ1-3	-	TGTGCCAGTAGTGACCTGGGTCTCTCTGGAAACACCATATATTTT	CASSDLGLSGNTIYF
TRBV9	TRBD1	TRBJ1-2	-	TGTGCCAGCAGCGACCCAGTGACAGGGAAGATAAACTATGGCTACACCTTC	CASSDPVTGKINYGYTF
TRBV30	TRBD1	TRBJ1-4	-	TGTGCCTGGAGTGTAGGGACAGGGGGTGAAAAACTGTTTTTT	CAWSVGTGGEKLFF
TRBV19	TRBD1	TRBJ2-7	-	TGTGCCAGTAGTATATCAGGGGGCTCTGCCCACGAGCAGTACTTC	CASSISGGSAHEQYF